The rows below give T cell receptor beta chains drawn from one sample of a study of OX40 agonist ivuxolimab in advanced cancers. Here immunoSEQ multiplex PCR was the method, and the copy in TCRdb shows in-frame clones only, minus some. The data show about 19,000 clones, around 80% seen once. The sequenced sample was CD4+ or CD8+ T cells sorted from blood, obtained in a trial of the OX40 agonist ivuxolimab. The source of these receptors is an adult with an advanced solid tumor such as melanoma, head and neck, liver or kidney cancer. CDR3s include the opening cysteine and the closing phenylalanine or tryptophan.

v_gene: TRBV29-1; CDR3aa: CSVAGTSGGWETQYF
v_gene: TRBV10-3; CDR3aa: CAISGIQGRPEAFF
v_gene: TRBV27; CDR3aa: CASSSVPGVGYTF
v_gene: TRBV30; CDR3aa: CAWSVLGFVETQYF
v_gene: TRBV4-1; CDR3aa: CASSHSGVSYGYTF
v_gene: TRBV27; CDR3aa: CASRTVRIGYEQYF
v_gene: TRBV19; CDR3aa: CASSGTVAVNEQYF
v_gene: TRBV4-2; CDR3aa: CASSFLAGDSYEQYF
v_gene: TRBV11-2; CDR3aa: CASSLVSVQGNTEAFF
v_gene: TRBV30; CDR3aa: CAWSVGTPTEAFF
v_gene: TRBV7-9; CDR3aa: CASSLVEQETQYF
v_gene: TRBV28; CDR3aa: CASSLQRGAEQFF
v_gene: TRBV28; CDR3aa: CASRGDPGETQYF
v_gene: TRBV10-3; CDR3aa: CAISDPLPTSSYNEQFF
v_gene: TRBV11-1; CDR3aa: CASSFGVVAFRAFF
v_gene: TRBV30; CDR3aa: CAWSPIQGARGETQYF
v_gene: TRBV19; CDR3aa: CASSIDLGQHQPQHF
v_gene: TRBV10-3; CDR3aa: CAIRGGTYEQYF
v_gene: TRBV4-1; CDR3aa: CASSTGQIPPSYGYTF
v_gene: TRBV6-5; CDR3aa: CASKDRGRDKNIQYF
v_gene: TRBV5-1; CDR3aa: CASSWGFRGQNTGELFF
v_gene: TRBV28; CDR3aa: CASSFGGTPYEQYF
v_gene: TRBV5-4; CDR3aa: CASSLGQGQFF
v_gene: TRBV30; CDR3aa: CAWSEFAVANTGELFF
v_gene: TRBV5-1; CDR3aa: CASSLLPGTGSEKLFF
v_gene: TRBV28; CDR3aa: CASSLGVGGYNEQFF
v_gene: TRBV5-6; CDR3aa: CASSQASAISYEQYF
v_gene: TRBV9; CDR3aa: CASSTPGTNSQEQFF
v_gene: TRBV7-3; CDR3aa: CASSLGVGTTYEQYF
v_gene: TRBV7-2; CDR3aa: CASSPYTF
v_gene: TRBV7-5; CDR3aa: CASSSSGGAAGLTGELFF
v_gene: TRBV19; CDR3aa: CASSKRGSGASTDTQYF
v_gene: TRBV29-1; CDR3aa: CSVESQGSDGELFF
v_gene: TRBV13; CDR3aa: CASSLEGSGNTIYF
v_gene: TRBV6-5; CDR3aa: CASSYTQGVGKETQYF
v_gene: TRBV2; CDR3aa: CASRATGATEAFF
v_gene: TRBV11-2; CDR3aa: CASSLGEGGHTDTQYF
v_gene: TRBV6-1; CDR3aa: CASSLFGEQYF
v_gene: TRBV19; CDR3aa: CASSILGNTDTQYF